These 28 T cell receptor beta chains came from one sample sequenced in a study of molecular identifiers for immune sequencing clone quantification. Each CDR3 protein gets one entry after TCRdb re-called the PCR reads with MiXCR. The sample shows over 600,000 distinct CDR3 sequences, 15% to 20% of them seen only once. The specimen sequenced was naive CD8+ T cells from blood, with Jurkat cell RNA spiked in. Indicated subset: FACS-sorted CD8+CD4-CCR7+CD45RA+ naive T cells. These receptors all come from a human donor in good health. Some libraries in this study had Jurkat cell RNA spiked in.

The V and J genes are TRBV27 and TRBJ2-1, with 7 bases fitting TRBD2. CDR1 MNHEY and CDR2 SMNVEV come from the germline V gene (reference sequence). The length of the CDR3 is 16 residues. V was clipped by 4 bases and J by 9 bases; unmatched bases: 15. The CDR3: CASSSRLAYNLIEQFF. Written as DNA, the CDR3 is TGTGCCAGCAGTTCAAGACTAGCCTATAACCTAATTGAGCAGTTCTTC.

This clonotype has ten or more counts. This rearrangement joins TRBV7-6 to TRBJ2-5; D unresolved. Trimming pared 5 bases from V and 5 bases from J, leaving 12 bases between. This CDR3 has 13 residues. Germline V gene lookup returns CDR1 SGHVS and CDR2 FNYEAQ. The CDR3: CASSPELWETQYF. The CDR3 DNA sequence: TGTGCCAGCAGCCCCGAGCTTTGGGAGACCCAGTACTTC.

The CDR3 sequence: CSGGTPYEQYF. CDR3 bases: TGCAGCGGTGGGACTCCCTACGAGCAGTACTTC. The rearrangement uses TRBV29-1 and TRBJ2-7, with TRBD2 as a possible D gene (6 bases). V dropped 7 bases and J dropped 2 bases, with 9 bases sitting between them. There are 11 residues in the CDR3. The V gene's germline CDR1 is SQVTM and CDR2 ANQGSEA.

Ten or more counts support this clonotype. This chain links TRBV20-1 with TRBJ2-3, with a tentative D call TRBD2 (7 bases). Germline V gene lookup returns CDR1 DFQATT and CDR2 SNEGSKA (reference sequence). The ends were cut back, 4 bases at V and 1 base at J, with 15 bases in the middle. This CDR3 region has 15 residues. DNA of the CDR3: TGCAGTGCTATTCCCGGGGGGCCGGGCACAGATACGCAGTATTTT. It is translated as CSAIPGGPGTDTQYF.

In this sample, this clonotype turned up many times. The chain uses TRBV4-1 and TRBJ1-1, with D perhaps TRBD1 (5 bases). Germline V CDR1 and CDR2: MGHRA, YSYEKL. The CDR3 is 13 residues long. The germline V and J ends were trimmed by 4 bases and 8 bases, with 14 bases remaining between them. The DNA of the CDR3 is TGCGCCAGCAGCCCCACTCGTACAGGCGAAGCTTTCTTT. Translating gives CASSPTRTGEAFF.

This clonotype was recorded a few times. This chain uses TRBV12-5 with TRBJ2-5; perhaps TRBD1 as D (6 bases). Trimming left V 4 bases short and J 4 bases short, with 22 bases between. The germline gives CDR1 LGHNT, CDR2 FRNRAP. This CDR3 comprises 17 residues. The CDR3 DNA reads as TGTGCTAGTGGTTCTCCAACTAAGGCAGGGGCGATAGAGACCCAGTACTTC. Amino acids: CASGSPTKAGAIETQYF.

In its sample, this clonotype was seen a few times. The V gene is TRBV6-1, the J gene TRBJ2-3; 9 positions agree with TRBD2. Trimming took 10 bases from V and 4 from J; bases not matched to a gene: 6. Germline V gene data show CDR1 as MNHNS and CDR2 as SASEGT. This CDR3 is 13 amino acids long. In DNA, the CDR3 is TGTGCCATGTCCGCGGGAGGGGCAGATACGCAGTATTTT. It codes for CAMSAGGADTQYF.

Many counts were recorded for this clonotype. The gene calls are TRBV27 and TRBJ2-5, with 7 bases aligning to TRBD1. This CDR3 contains 14 residues. The germline gives CDR1 MNHEY, CDR2 SMNVEV (reference sequence). V lost 5 bases to trimming and J lost 4 bases; unmatched junction nucleotides: 7. In nucleotides, the CDR3 is TGTGCCAGCAGTGCAGGGGGAATTGGAGAGACCCAGTACTTC. This gives the protein CASSAGGIGETQYF.

This clonotype was found a few times. J is TRBJ2-1 and V is TRBV27; TRBD2 matches at 8 bases. CDR1 and CDR2 from the germline V gene are MNHEY and SMNVEV (reference sequence). The CDR3 is 15 residues long. The V gene end was trimmed by 7 bases and the J gene end by 4 bases; junction bases not matched to a gene: 9. This chain's CDR3 is CASTLTSGGYNEQFF. CDR3 DNA: TGTGCCAGCACCCTTACTAGCGGTGGGTACAATGAGCAGTTCTTC.

The sample holds many counts of this clonotype. This chain links TRBV12-3 or TRBV12-4 with TRBJ2-3; TRBD2 is a possible D gene (6 bases). With 10 bases removed from V and 0 bases from J, the gap between germline ends came to 11 bases. CDR3 length: 13 amino acids. The CDR3 loop is CAIRGTSTDTQYF. In DNA, the CDR3 is TGTGCCATCCGGGGGACTAGCACAGATACGCAGTATTTT.

V is TRBV19 and J is TRBJ2-7, with 9 bases fitting TRBD1. The CDR3 is made up of 15 amino acids. V lost 5 bases to trimming and J lost 6 bases; unmatched junction nucleotides: 11. Germline values: CDR1 LNHDA, CDR2 SQIVND (reference sequence). CDR3 residues: CASSVGQGSQCEQYF. The CDR3 nucleotides are TGTGCCAGTAGTGTTGGACAGGGGAGCCAGTGCGAGCAGTACTTC.

In its sample, this clonotype was seen many times. The chain carries TRBV7-9 and TRBJ1-1; D is ambiguous. CDR3 size: 13 residues. Deletions cut 1 base from V and 6 bases from J, with 9 bases between. The germline V gene encodes CDR1 SEHNR and CDR2 FQNEAQ (reference sequence). The CDR3 DNA reads as TGTGCCAGCAGCTTAGGAGGAAAGGCTGAAGCTTTCTTT. Translated: CASSLGGKAEAFF.

This clonotype was recorded at least ten times. The chain links TRBV4-1 to TRBJ1-5; D is uncertain. V lost 1 base and J lost 7, with 17 bases in between. CDR3 length: 16 amino acids. Germline V CDR1 and CDR2: MGHRA, YSYEKL. This CDR3 reads CASSQGVRAPEQPQHF. The DNA for the CDR3 is TGCGCCAGCAGCCAAGGGGTAAGGGCCCCGGAGCAGCCCCAGCATTTT.

This clonotype was seen only a few times. The chain recombines TRBV20-1 with TRBJ2-7; TRBD1 might be the D (5 bases). Germline lookup yields CDR1 DFQATT and CDR2 SNEGSKA (reference sequence). This CDR3 region has 16 residues. V lost 0 bases and J 3 bases, leaving 18 bases between the germline ends. The CDR3 sequence: CSARDSATAYYYEQYF. In DNA, the CDR3 is TGCAGTGCTAGAGATTCGGCGACAGCGTACTACTACGAGCAGTACTTC.

This clonotype has a handful of counts. CDR3 in amino acids: CATSDIASGSSYNEQFF. CDR3 nucleotide sequence: TGTGCCACCAGTGATATAGCTAGCGGGAGCTCCTACAATGAGCAGTTCTTC. V is TRBV24-1 and J is TRBJ2-1, with 10 bases matching TRBD2. V was clipped by 3 bases and J by 0 bases; unmatched bases: 4. Germline values: CDR1 KGHDR, CDR2 SFDVKD. The CDR3 is 17 amino acids.

In its sample, this clonotype was seen many times. This chain links TRBV20-1 with TRBJ2-6; D is undetermined. From germline, CDR1 is DFQATT and CDR2 SNEGSKA (reference sequence). Trimming took 0 bases from V and 5 from J, leaving 8 bases between them. The CDR3 is 14 residues long. The CDR3 loop reads CSARDGSRANVLTF. In DNA, the CDR3 is TGCAGTGCTAGAGATGGGTCGCGGGCCAACGTCCTGACTTTC.

The table lists this clonotype with many counts. The chain recombines TRBV5-4 with TRBJ1-1; D is ambiguous. V lost 3 bases and J lost 1, with 10 bases in between. CDR3 size: 14 residues. Germline V gene data show CDR1 as SGHNT and CDR2 as YYREEE (reference sequence). The CDR3 region is CASSSDTRNTEAFF. CDR3 bases: TGTGCCAGCAGCTCAGACACCAGGAACACTGAAGCTTTCTTT.

The chain uses TRBV15 and TRBJ2-7, with 8 positions matching TRBD1. The trim removed 3 bases at V and 2 bases at J, leaving 3 bases unmatched. This CDR3 has 14 residues. Germline V gives CDR1 LNHNV, CDR2 YYDKDF (reference sequence). The CDR3 loop reads CATSSAGGPYEQYF. Here the CDR3 DNA reads TGTGCCACCAGCAGCGCAGGGGGCCCCTACGAGCAGTACTTC.

The gene calls are TRBV19 and TRBJ2-3; tentatively, D is TRBD1 or TRBD2 (5 bases each). V dropped 2 bases and J dropped 0 bases, with 12 bases sitting between them. The CDR3 consists of 16 residues. CDR1 and CDR2 (germline): LNHDA, SQIVND (reference sequence). CDR3 sequence: CASSISPGPSTDTQYF. CDR3 coding DNA: TGTGCCAGTAGTATAAGCCCGGGGCCGAGCACAGATACGCAGTATTTT.

The sample holds many counts of this clonotype. The CDR3 DNA reads TGTGCCAGCAGCATTGGACTAGTGACAGATACGCAGTATTTT. Protein: CASSIGLVTDTQYF. This chain connects TRBV14 to TRBJ2-3; TRBD2 matches at 7 bases. CDR1 SGHDN and CDR2 FVKESK come from the germline V gene. The V segment lost 5 bases and the J segment 3 bases; nucleotides outside the gene matches: 5. This CDR3 comprises 14 residues.

A few counts support this clonotype. The chain combines TRBV19 with TRBJ1-1; D gene unclear. This CDR3 has 16 residues. V was shortened by 1 base and J by 3 bases, with 15 bases between the two germline ends. The germline CDR1 and CDR2 sequences are LNHDA and SQIVND (reference sequence). The CDR3 protein is CASSIGTRSSHTEAFF. The DNA of the CDR3 is TGTGCCAGTAGTATAGGTACCCGGTCAAGTCACACTGAAGCTTTCTTT.

Ten or more counts support this clonotype. The chain is built from TRBV6-1 and TRBJ2-7, with TRBD1 matching over 7 bases. Looked up from germline, CDR1 is MNHNS and CDR2 is SASEGT. This CDR3 comprises 14 residues. V lost 7 bases and J lost 3; bases outside the gene matches: 9. Written as DNA, the CDR3 is TGTGCCAGCATCAGTTCAGGGGGTTTCTACGAGCAGTACTTC. This sequence encodes CASISSGGFYEQYF.

The chain employs TRBV12-3 or TRBV12-4 and TRBJ1-2; D gene ambiguous. The CDR3 totals 17 residues. V was clipped by 1 base and J by 0 bases, with 15 bases between them. CDR3 residues: CASSLELDGMTNYGYTF. The CDR3 region has the DNA TGTGCCAGCAGTTTAGAACTGGACGGGATGACTAACTATGGCTACACCTTC.

This clonotype was counted a few times. This chain links TRBV7-8 with TRBJ2-7; 12 bases line up with TRBD2. The CDR3 contains 18 residues. V shed 3 bases, J shed 3 bases, and the junction held 12 bases outside the gene matches. CDR1 is SGHVS and CDR2 is FQNEAQ in the germline V gene. In DNA, the CDR3 is TGTGCCAGCAGCTTCCCGGGACATTGGACTAGCGGGGTCTACGAGCAGTACTTC. This gives the protein CASSFPGHWTSGVYEQYF.

This clonotype was picked up many times. The chain is built from TRBV12-3 or TRBV12-4 and TRBJ1-5, with TRBD1 as a possible D gene (5 bases). Trimming left V 1 base short and J 8 bases short, with 15 bases between. The CDR3 has 15 residues. CDR3 DNA: TGTGCCAGCAGTTTAGGGGGGGGATCCGGGAAGCCCCAGCATTTT. It specifies CASSLGGGSGKPQHF.

With regard to this clonotype: Possible read error: a much larger clone is one base away. V gene TRBV7-6 combines with J gene TRBJ1-1; D ambiguous. Looked up from germline, CDR1 is SGHVS and CDR2 is FNYEAQ. This CDR3 spans 13 amino acids. V lost 8 bases to trimming and J lost 4 bases, with 14 bases between them. CDR3 in amino acids: CASGIWTGTEAFF. Here the CDR3 DNA reads TGTGCCAGCGGCATCTGGACGGGCACTGAAGCTTTCTTT. The variable domain in full, completed from reference TRBV7-6 and TRBJ1-1, reads GAGVSQSPRYKVTKRGQDVALRCDPISGHVSLYWYRQALGQGPEFLTYFNYEAQQDKSGLPNDRFSAERPEGSISTLTIQRTEQRDSAMYRCASGIWTGTEAFFGQGTRLTVV.

There are many counts of this clonotype. This chain joins TRBV19 and TRBJ2-7; D is possibly TRBD2 (5 bases). CDR1 and CDR2 (germline): LNHDA, SQIVND (reference sequence). The germline V and J ends were trimmed by 3 bases and 2 bases, with 14 bases remaining between them. The CDR3 covers 15 residues. CDR3 in amino acids: CASSIAIGVPYEQYF. In nucleotides, the CDR3 is TGTGCCAGTAGTATCGCAATCGGGGTCCCCTACGAGCAGTACTTC.

This clonotype was detected only a few times. This CDR3 fails to terminate in the conserved phenylalanine or tryptophan, so it likely reflects a read error. This chain uses TRBV29-1 with TRBJ2-1; no clear D gene. Trimming cost V 7 bases and J 4 bases, with 5 bases left between them. Looked up from germline, CDR1 is SQVTM and CDR2 is ANQGSEA. This CDR3 contains 10 residues. CDR3 residues: CSALYNEQFL. The CDR3 DNA sequence: TGCAGCGCCCTTTACAATGAGCAGTTCCTC.